This TCR beta chain comes out of a study of blood T cell repertoires in COVID-19. The CDR3 is made up of 13 amino acids. Germline CDR1 SGHNT, CDR2 YYREEE (reference sequence). V lost 6 bases and J lost 0, with 8 bases in between. Here immunoSEQ multiplex PCR was the method, and the copy in TCRdb shows in-frame clones only, minus some. Of some 160,000 clones detected, roughly 93% appear once; the ten largest clones hold approximately 2.2%. The specimen was peripheral blood. This clonotype originated in a man younger than 35 with acute or convalescent COVID-19. V and J are TRBV5-4 and TRBJ2-3; D unresolved. The CDR3 here is CASKSPSTDTQYF. In DNA form, the CDR3 reads TGTGCCAGCAAATCTCCTAGCACAGATACGCAGTATTTT.